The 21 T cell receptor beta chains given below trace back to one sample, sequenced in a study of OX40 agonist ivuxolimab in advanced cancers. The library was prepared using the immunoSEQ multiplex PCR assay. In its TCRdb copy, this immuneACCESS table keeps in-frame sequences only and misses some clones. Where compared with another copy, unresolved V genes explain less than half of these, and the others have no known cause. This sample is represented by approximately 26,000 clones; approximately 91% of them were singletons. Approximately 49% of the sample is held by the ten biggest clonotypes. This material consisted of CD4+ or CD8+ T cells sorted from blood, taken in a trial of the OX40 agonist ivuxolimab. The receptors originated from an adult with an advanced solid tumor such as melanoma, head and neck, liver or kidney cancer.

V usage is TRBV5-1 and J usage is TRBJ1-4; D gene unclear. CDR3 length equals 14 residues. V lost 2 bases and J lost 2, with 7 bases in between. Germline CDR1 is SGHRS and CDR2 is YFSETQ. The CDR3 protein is CASSLGRTNEKLFF. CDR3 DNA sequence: TGCGCCAGCAGCTTAGGGAGGACTAATGAAAAACTGTTTTTT.

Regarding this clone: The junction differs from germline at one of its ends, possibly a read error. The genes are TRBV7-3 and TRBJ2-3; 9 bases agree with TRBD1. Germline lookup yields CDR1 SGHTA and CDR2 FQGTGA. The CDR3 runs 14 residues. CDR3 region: CTSSLQGATDTQYF. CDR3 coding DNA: TGTACCAGCAGCCTACAGGGGGCTACAGATACGCAGTATTTT.

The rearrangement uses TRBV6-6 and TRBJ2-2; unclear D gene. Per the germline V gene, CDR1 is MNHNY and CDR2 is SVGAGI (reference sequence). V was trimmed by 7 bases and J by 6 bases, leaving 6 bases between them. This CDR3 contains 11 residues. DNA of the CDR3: TGTGCCAGCACGGCCGCCGGGGAGCTGTTTTTT. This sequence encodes CASTAAGELFF.

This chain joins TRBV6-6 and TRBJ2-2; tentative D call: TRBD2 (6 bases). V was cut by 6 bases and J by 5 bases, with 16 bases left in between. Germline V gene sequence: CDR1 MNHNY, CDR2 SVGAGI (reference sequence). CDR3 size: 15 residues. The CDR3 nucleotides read TGTGCCAGCAGGGGTAGCCGGGGGTCGACCGGGGAGCTGTTTTTT. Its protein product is CASRGSRGSTGELFF.

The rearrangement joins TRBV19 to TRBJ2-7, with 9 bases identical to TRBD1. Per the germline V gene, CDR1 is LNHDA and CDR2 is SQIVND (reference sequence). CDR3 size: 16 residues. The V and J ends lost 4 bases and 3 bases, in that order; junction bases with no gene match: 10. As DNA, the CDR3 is TGTGCCAGTAGTACGGCTACCGGGACAGGGAACTACGAGCAGTACTTC. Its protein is CASSTATGTGNYEQYF.

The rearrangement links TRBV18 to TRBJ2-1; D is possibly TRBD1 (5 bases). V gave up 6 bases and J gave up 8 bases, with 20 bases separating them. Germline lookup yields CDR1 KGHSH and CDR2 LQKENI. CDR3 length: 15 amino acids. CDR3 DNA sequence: TGTGCCAGCTCTCCTACCCCTCTCAGGGCGCATGAGCAGTTCTTC. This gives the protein CASSPTPLRAHEQFF.

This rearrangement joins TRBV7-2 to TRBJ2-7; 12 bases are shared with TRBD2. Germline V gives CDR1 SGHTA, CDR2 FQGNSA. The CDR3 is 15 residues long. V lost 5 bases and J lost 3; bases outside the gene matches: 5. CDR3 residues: CASSPQTSGGYEQYF. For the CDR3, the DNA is TGTGCCAGCAGCCCCCAGACTAGCGGGGGCTACGAGCAGTACTTC. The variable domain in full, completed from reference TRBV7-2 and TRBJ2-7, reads GAGVSQSPSNKVTEKGKDVELRCDPISGHTALYWYRQSLGQGLEFLIYFQGNSAPDKSGLPSDRFSAERTGGSVSTLTIQRTQQEDSAVYLCASSPQTSGGYEQYFGPGTRLTVT.

This chain's CDR3 is CASSQDSASGYPLDTQYF. In DNA, the CDR3 is TGCGCCAGCAGCCAAGATTCGGCTAGCGGGTACCCACTAGATACGCAGTATTTT. The rearrangement uses TRBV4-3 and TRBJ2-3, with TRBD2 matching over 8 bases. The CDR3 is made up of 18 amino acids. Germline V gives CDR1 LGHNA, CDR2 YSLEER. V dropped 0 bases and J dropped 5; count of bases not matched to a gene: 13.

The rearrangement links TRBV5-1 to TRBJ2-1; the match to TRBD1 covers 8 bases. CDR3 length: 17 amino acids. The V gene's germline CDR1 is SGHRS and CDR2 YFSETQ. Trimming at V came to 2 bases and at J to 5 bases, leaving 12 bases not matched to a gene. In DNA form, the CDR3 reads TGCGCCAGCAGCTTCGGGCTCCCGGACAGGGTCCACAATGAGCAGTTCTTC. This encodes CASSFGLPDRVHNEQFF. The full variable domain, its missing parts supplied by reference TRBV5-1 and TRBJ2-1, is KAGVTQTPRYLIKTRGQQVTLSCSPISGHRSVSWYQQTPGQGLQFLFEYFSETQRNKGNFPGRFSGRQFSNSRSEMNVSTLELGDSALYLCASSFGLPDRVHNEQFFGPGTRLTVL.

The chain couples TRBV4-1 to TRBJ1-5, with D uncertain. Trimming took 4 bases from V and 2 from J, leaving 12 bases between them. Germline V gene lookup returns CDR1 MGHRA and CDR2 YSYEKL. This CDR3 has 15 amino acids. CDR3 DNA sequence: TGCGCCAGCAGCCCGGTCCTCATGGGCAATCAGCCCCAGCATTTT. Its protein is CASSPVLMGNQPQHF.

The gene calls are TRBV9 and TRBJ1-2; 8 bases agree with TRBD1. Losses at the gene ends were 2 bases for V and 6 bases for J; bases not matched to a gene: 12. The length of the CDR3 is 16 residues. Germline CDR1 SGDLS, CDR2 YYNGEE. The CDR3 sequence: CASSVSLKDRVNGYTF. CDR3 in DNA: TGTGCCAGCAGCGTTAGCCTTAAGGACAGGGTCAATGGCTACACCTTC.

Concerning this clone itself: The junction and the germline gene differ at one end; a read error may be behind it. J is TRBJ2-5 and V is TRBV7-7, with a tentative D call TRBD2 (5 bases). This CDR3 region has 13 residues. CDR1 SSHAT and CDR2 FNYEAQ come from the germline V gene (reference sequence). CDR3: CASSLGRGETQYF. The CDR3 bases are TGTGCTAGCAGCTTAGGACGAGGGGAGACCCAGTACTTC.

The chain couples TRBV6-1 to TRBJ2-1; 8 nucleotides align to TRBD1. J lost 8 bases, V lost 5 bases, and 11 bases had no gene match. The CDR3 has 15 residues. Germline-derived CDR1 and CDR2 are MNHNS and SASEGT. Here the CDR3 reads CASSIGTGGADEQFF. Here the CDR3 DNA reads TGTGCCAGCAGTATCGGGACAGGCGGCGCTGATGAGCAGTTCTTC.

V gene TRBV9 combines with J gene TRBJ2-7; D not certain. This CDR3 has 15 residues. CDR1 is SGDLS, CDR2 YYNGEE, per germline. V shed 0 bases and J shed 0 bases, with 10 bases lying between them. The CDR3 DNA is TGTGCCAGCAGCGTAGGTCCGGAAAGCTCCTACGAGCAGTACTTC. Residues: CASSVGPESSYEQYF.

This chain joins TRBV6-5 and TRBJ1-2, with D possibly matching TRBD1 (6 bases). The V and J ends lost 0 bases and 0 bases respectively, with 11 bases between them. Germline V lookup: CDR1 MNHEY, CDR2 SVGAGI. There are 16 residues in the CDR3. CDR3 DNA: TGTGCCAGCAGTTACTCGAGTCAGGGGCCTAACTATGGCTACACCTTC. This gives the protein CASSYSSQGPNYGYTF.

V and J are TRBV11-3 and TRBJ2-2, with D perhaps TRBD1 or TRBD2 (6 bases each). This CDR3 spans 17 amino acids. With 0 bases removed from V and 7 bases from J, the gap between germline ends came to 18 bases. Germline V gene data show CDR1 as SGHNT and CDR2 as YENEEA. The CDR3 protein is CASSLDLGASVNGELFF. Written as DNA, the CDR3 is TGTGCCAGCAGCTTAGATCTGGGGGCTAGCGTCAACGGGGAGCTGTTTTTT.

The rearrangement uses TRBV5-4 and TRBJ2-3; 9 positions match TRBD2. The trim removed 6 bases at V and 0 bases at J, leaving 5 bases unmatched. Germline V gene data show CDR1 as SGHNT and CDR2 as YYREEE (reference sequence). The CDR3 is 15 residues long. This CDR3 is CASKTLAGSTDTQYF. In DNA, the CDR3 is TGTGCCAGCAAGACTCTAGCGGGGAGCACAGATACGCAGTATTTT. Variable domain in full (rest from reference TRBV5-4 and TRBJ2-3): ETGVTQSPTHLIKTRGQQVTLRCSSQSGHNTVSWYQQALGQGPQFIFQYYREEENGRGNFPPRFSGLQFPNYSSELNVNALELDDSALYLCASKTLAGSTDTQYFGPGTRLTVL.

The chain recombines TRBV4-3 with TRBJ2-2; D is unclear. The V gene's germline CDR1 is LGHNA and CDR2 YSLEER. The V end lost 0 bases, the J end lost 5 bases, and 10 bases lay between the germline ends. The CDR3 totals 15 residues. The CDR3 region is CASSQEVRGTGELFF. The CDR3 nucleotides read TGCGCCAGCAGCCAAGAAGTGCGTGGGACCGGGGAGCTGTTTTTT.

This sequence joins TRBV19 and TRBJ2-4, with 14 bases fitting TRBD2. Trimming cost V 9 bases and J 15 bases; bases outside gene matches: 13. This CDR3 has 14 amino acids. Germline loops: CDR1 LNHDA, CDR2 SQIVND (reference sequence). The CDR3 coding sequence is TGTGCCAGCAATCCGGGACTAGCGGGAGCCCCTGCGTACTTC. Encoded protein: CASNPGLAGAPAYF.

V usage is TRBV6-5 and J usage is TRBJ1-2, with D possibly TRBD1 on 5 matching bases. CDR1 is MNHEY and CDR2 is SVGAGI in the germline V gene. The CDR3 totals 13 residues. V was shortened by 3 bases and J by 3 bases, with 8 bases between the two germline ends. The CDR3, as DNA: TGTGCCAGCAGTTATGGGGGTGACTATGGCTACACCTTC. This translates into CASSYGGDYGYTF.

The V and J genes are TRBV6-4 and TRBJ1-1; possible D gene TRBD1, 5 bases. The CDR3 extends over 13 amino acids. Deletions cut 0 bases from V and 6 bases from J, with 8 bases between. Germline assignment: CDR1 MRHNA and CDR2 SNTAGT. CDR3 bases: TGTGCCAGCAGTGACTCCTCAGGGTCTGAAGCTTTCTTT. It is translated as CASSDSSGSEAFF.